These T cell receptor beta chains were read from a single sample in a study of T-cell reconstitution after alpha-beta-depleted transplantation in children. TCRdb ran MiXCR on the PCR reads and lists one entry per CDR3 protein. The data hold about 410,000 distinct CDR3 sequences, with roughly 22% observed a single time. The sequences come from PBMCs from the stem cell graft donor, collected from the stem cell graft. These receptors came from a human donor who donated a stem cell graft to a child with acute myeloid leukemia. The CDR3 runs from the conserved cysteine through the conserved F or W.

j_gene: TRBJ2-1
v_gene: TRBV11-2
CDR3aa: CASSLGGIPPYEQFF

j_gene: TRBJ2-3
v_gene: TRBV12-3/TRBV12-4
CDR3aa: CASSFPDVGDTQYF

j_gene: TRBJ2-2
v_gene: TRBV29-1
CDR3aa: CSVSFNTGELFF

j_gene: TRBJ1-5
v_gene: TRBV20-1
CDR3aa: CSARDIQGTGQFNQPQHF

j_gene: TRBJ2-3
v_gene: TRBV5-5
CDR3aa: CASIPGQGPTTDTQYF

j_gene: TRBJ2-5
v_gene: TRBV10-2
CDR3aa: CASREETQYF

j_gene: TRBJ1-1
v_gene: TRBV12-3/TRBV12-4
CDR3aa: CASSAGTGGLTEAFF

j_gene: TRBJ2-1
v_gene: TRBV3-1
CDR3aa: CASSQDGPSEQFF

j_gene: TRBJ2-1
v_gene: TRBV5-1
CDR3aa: CASSLGSGGRYNEQFF

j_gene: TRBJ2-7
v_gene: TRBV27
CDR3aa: CASSLTRDSSYEQYF

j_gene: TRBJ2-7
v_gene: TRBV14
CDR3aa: CASSQVTSGRSEQYF

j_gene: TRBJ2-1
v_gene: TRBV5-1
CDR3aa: CASSQQGNGNNEQFF

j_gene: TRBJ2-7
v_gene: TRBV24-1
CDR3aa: CATSDSRGSYEQYF

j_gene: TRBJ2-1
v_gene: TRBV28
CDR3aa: CASSFLQGVGNEQFF